These T cell receptor beta chains were read from a single sample in a study of OX40 agonist ivuxolimab in advanced cancers. Data came from immunoSEQ multiplex PCR; TCRdb stores just in-frame clones and leaves some out. The sample has 55,000 to 65,000 clones, around 87% seen once. The sample consisted of CD4+ or CD8+ T cells sorted from blood, taken in a trial of the OX40 agonist ivuxolimab. The receptors derive from an adult with an advanced solid tumor such as melanoma, head and neck, liver or kidney cancer. Both conserved end residues are part of each CDR3. The order of the fields is CDR3 length, clone size, D gene, J gene, V gene, CDR3 DNA, CDR3 protein. D genes are given only for firm matches. The size field is filled for only some rows; it gives once, few, many or a size class.

>13|.|.|TRBJ2-7|TRBV5-4
TGTGCCAGCAGCACTTCGGGCACCTACGAGCAGTACTTC
CASSTSGTYEQYF
>17|once|.|TRBJ1-1|TRBV5-5
TGTGCCAGCAGCTTAGGCAGGCTCCGAGGGAAGAACACTGAAGCTTTCTTT
CASSLGRLRGKNTEAFF
>14|few|.|TRBJ1-2|TRBV7-9
TGTGCCAGCAGCTTAGAAAGTTTGGGCACCGGGGACACCTTC
CASSLESLGTGDTF
>12|.|TRBD1|TRBJ1-2|TRBV6-5
TGTGCCAGCAGACAGGGGGGCTTTGGCTACACCTTC
CASRQGGFGYTF
>15|.|.|TRBJ1-6|TRBV7-2
TGTGCCAGCAGCCAGAGGAGCTCCTATAATTCACCCCTCCACTTT
CASSQRSSYNSPLHF
>16|.|TRBD1|TRBJ2-3|TRBV18
TGTGCCAGCTCACCATGGCAGCGGACAGGGCCCGATACGCAGTATTTT
CASSPWQRTGPDTQYF
>16|.|.|TRBJ2-3|TRBV27
TGTGCCAGCAGCTCCCTAGGCCCCACACGGGTAGATACGCAGTATTTT
CASSSLGPTRVDTQYF
>15|.|TRBD1|TRBJ2-2|TRBV28
TGTGCCAGCAGTTCAGGACAGGGGGACACCGGGGAGCTGTTTTTT
CASSSGQGDTGELFF
>13|.|.|TRBJ2-5|TRBV5-1
TGCGCCAGCAGCTTTAACAGCCAAGAGACCCAGTACTTC
CASSFNSQETQYF
>13|.|.|TRBJ1-5|TRBV5-4
TGTGCCAGCAGCTTGGATCCGGATCAGCCCCAGCATTTT
CASSLDPDQPQHF
>17|.|.|TRBJ2-1|TRBV30
TGTGCCTGGAGTGTACGCGACACAGGTAGCTCCTACAATGAGCAGTTCTTC
CAWSVRDTGSSYNEQFF